Listed below are T cell receptor beta chains from one sample, sequenced in a study of radiotherapy plus CTLA-4 blockade in lung cancer. The data were produced by immunoSEQ multiplex PCR, yet TCRdb's version contains in-frame clones alone and is incomplete. The table records some 50,000 clones, 84% of them present only once. This specimen was peripheral blood, taken from a patient treated with radiotherapy plus ipilimumab. Receptor source: a human donor with non-small cell lung cancer whose response to radiotherapy plus ipilimumab could not be evaluated. CDR3s include the opening cysteine and the closing phenylalanine or tryptophan. D genes are given only for firm matches. Size is stated for part of the rows, as once, few or many counts, or as a class when the clone is expanded.

>TRBJ2-4|TRBD1|TRBV28|NA
TGTGCCAGCAGTCCCGATGACAGGGATCCTAGAGCCAAAAACATTCAGTACTTC
CASSPDDRDPRAKNIQYF
>TRBJ1-1|NA|TRBV9|few
TGTGCCAGCAGCCCCTTGACAGCGACGAACACTGAAGCTTTCTTT
CASSPLTATNTEAFF
>TRBJ2-3|NA|TRBV4-1|NA
TGCGCCAGCAGTAATTTCCTGACAACAGATACGCAGTATTTT
CASSNFLTTDTQYF
>TRBJ1-3|TRBD1|TRBV10-3|NA
TGTGCCATCATCCCATCAGGGGGAACAGGAAACACCATATATTTT
CAIIPSGGTGNTIYF
>TRBJ2-1|TRBD2|TRBV9|NA
TGTGCCAGCAGCGCTAGCGGGGGGTACAATGAGCAGTTCTTC
CASSASGGYNEQFF
>TRBJ2-3|TRBD2|TRBV7-9|NA
TGTGCCAGTCCCGGGCGGGAGTACCCCCTGGGTACGCAGTATTTT
CASPGREYPLGTQYF
>TRBJ2-1|NA|TRBV11-2|NA
TGTGCCAGCAGGACGGCGGGATACTACAATGAGCAGTTCTTC
CASRTAGYYNEQFF
>TRBJ2-3|TRBD2|TRBV29-1|once
TGCAGCTCGGGCACTAGCGGGATGGATACGCAGTATTTT
CSSGTSGMDTQYF
>TRBJ2-7|NA|TRBV7-9|NA
TGTGCCAGCAGCTTAGCGGTAGGGGTAAGGGCCTACGAGCAGTACTTC
CASSLAVGVRAYEQYF
>TRBJ1-1|NA|TRBV25-1|NA
TGTGCCAGCAGTGAATACCAGGGCGCTGAAGCTTTCTTT
CASSEYQGAEAFF
>TRBJ1-5|NA|TRBV5-5|NA
TGTGCCAGCAGTTTTATCTCAGGGGAACGACAGCCCCAGCATTTT
CASSFISGERQPQHF
>TRBJ1-5|NA|TRBV4-3|few
TGCGCCAGCAGCCAAGATCAACAAAGCAATCAGCCCCAGCATTTT
CASSQDQQSNQPQHF
>TRBJ2-2|NA|TRBV15|NA
TGTGCCACCAGCAGAGGGGAGACGAACACCGGGGAGCTGTTTTTT
CATSRGETNTGELFF
>TRBJ2-7|NA|TRBV6-6|NA
TGTGCCAGCAGAGATTCCAGGGCTCCCGAGCAGTACTTC
CASRDSRAPEQYF
>TRBJ2-6|NA|TRBV7-2|NA
TGTGCCAGCAGCTTAGGTCACCTCCGGGGGGCCAACGTCCTGACTTTC
CASSLGHLRGANVLTF
>TRBJ2-7|NA|TRBV27|NA
TGTGCCAGCAGTTTCTACCTGGACAAGCGCGAGCAGTACTTC
CASSFYLDKREQYF
>TRBJ2-2|NA|TRBV19|NA
TGTGCCAGCGTTCACAGGGACACCGGGGAGCTGTTTTTT
CASVHRDTGELFF
>TRBJ2-7|NA|TRBV7-3|NA
TGTGCCCGCTACGTCGGGACCTACGAGCAGTACTTC
CARYVGTYEQYF
>TRBJ2-2|TRBD1|TRBV7-3|NA
TGTGCCAGCAGTCACAGGGGCACCGGGGAGCTGTTTTTT
CASSHRGTGELFF
>TRBJ2-3|TRBD2|TRBV7-2|NA
TGTGCCAGCAGCCCATGGACTAGCGGCACAGATACGCAGTATTTT
CASSPWTSGTDTQYF
>TRBJ2-5|NA|TRBV11-3|NA
TGTGCCAGCAGCTTAGGGAGGGGATTCAGGTCAACTCAAGAGACCCAGTACTTC
CASSLGRGFRSTQETQYF
>TRBJ2-1|TRBD2|TRBV7-2|once
TGTGCCAGCAGCTTAGGGCTAGCGGGAGGTCGGGAGCAGTTCTTC
CASSLGLAGGREQFF
>TRBJ1-3|TRBD1|TRBV7-2|few
TGTGCCAGCAGCGGATACTGGACAGGGGGAGGTGGAAACACCATATATTTT
CASSGYWTGGGGNTIYF
>TRBJ2-7|NA|TRBV14|NA
TGTGCCAGCAGCCAAGTTCACACCGGGCTAGGGGAAAACTACGAGCAGTACTTC
CASSQVHTGLGENYEQYF
>TRBJ1-1|TRBD1|TRBV4-2|NA
TGTGCCAGCAGCCAAGAGGCGACAGGGGTCAGGACTGAAGCTTTCTTT
CASSQEATGVRTEAFF
>TRBJ2-5|NA|TRBV5-1|NA
TGCGCCAGCAGCCCTAGTAGTGAGACCCAGTACTTC
CASSPSSETQYF
>TRBJ2-7|TRBD1|TRBV19|NA
TGTGCCAGTAGTATAGGAGGGGGCGAAGTGTACGAGCAGTACTTC
CASSIGGGEVYEQYF
>TRBJ2-2|NA|TRBV4-2|few
TGTGCCAGCAGCCAAGAAGCTGGCGGGGAGCTGTTTTTT
CASSQEAGGELFF